The source of this TCR beta chain is a study of T cells after yellow fever vaccination. Study-level background: Fractions of limited cellularity were prepared by means of SMART-Seq v4 Ultra Low Input. Study findings and constraints: There was a small share of clonotypes that showed up in both the CD4 and CD8 compartments.

In germline, CDR1 is SEHNR, CDR2 FQNEAQ (reference sequence). The CDR3 length is 13 residues. V gave up 9 bases and J gave up 4 bases; unmatched junction bases: 3. This clonotype was seen more than once but under ten times. Antigen: not known. 5'RACE template switching generated TCR cDNA, adding a universal primer site and UMIs. TCRdb independently ran MiXCR on the 5' RACE reads; one entry per CDR3 protein. Of a few hundred thousand distinct CDR3 sequences listed, around 6.8% are singletons. This receptor was obtained from a man between 18 and 29 years old who received the YFV17D yellow fever vaccine. The chain is built from TRBV7-9 and TRBJ2-2, with 9 positions matching TRBD1. The specimen was PBMCs, collected about 49 days after the first yellow fever vaccination. CDR3 DNA: TGTGCCAGGGGACAGGGCGGCACCGGGGAGCTGTTTTTT. Translating gives CARGQGGTGELFF.